Shown below are 25 T cell receptor beta chains from a single sample sequenced in a study of T cell repertoires in cytomegalovirus infection (dated by TCRdb to between 2019 and 2020). The sequencing machine was an Illumina HiSeq 1500. Using fastp trimming at Q25 and MiXCR clonotype assembly, TCRdb reanalyzed the public sequencing data and kept in-frame beta chains. Identical CDR3 protein sequences are pooled into one entry, listed with their most common genes and DNA. This sample lists fewer than 85,000 distinct CDR3 sequences; about 4.2% were detected once. About 22% of the sample is held by the ten biggest clonotypes. Specimen: PBMCs. These receptors all stem from a human donor in good health (CMV status not recorded). Some clones in this sample may be carry-over from other donors' samples.

This clonotype has at least ten counts. The chain is built from TRBV12-3 or TRBV12-4 and TRBJ1-3, with a weak D call TRBD1 (6 bases). V shed 6 bases and J shed 3 bases, with 15 bases lying between them. The CDR3 is made up of 15 amino acids. In nucleotides, the CDR3 is TGTGCCAGCAGCCTCGGGGGCAGGGTTGGAAACACCATATATTTT. The encoded protein is CASSLGGRVGNTIYF.

This clonotype came up many times. The chain has TRBV7-2 and TRBJ2-1; 11 nucleotides agree with TRBD1. The CDR3 loop spans 16 amino acids. The germline V gene has CDR1 SGHTA and CDR2 FQGNSA. With V trimmed by 5 bases and J by 7 bases, 10 bases remained unmatched. The CDR3 loop reads CASSPPGTGGLNEQFF. Here the CDR3 DNA reads TGTGCCAGCAGCCCCCCCGGGACAGGGGGACTTAATGAGCAGTTCTTC.

Many counts were recorded for this clonotype. The gene calls are TRBV7-2 and TRBJ1-2; 7 nucleotides match TRBD1. With V trimmed by 4 bases and J by 3 bases, 2 bases remained unmatched. The CDR3 extends over 13 amino acids. Germline lookup yields CDR1 SGHTA and CDR2 FQGNSA. The CDR3 is CASSSGGDYGYTF. CDR3 in DNA: TGTGCCAGCAGCTCAGGGGGAGACTATGGCTACACCTTC.

This clonotype was detected ten times or more. The chain uses TRBV6-2 or TRBV6-3 and TRBJ1-6; a weak D match, TRBD1 (5 bases). V dropped 5 bases and J dropped 0 bases, with 11 bases sitting between them. Germline lookup yields CDR1 MNHEY and CDR2 SVGEGT. There are 16 residues in the CDR3. The CDR3 protein is CASSRDRSSYNSPLHF. CDR3 nucleotide sequence: TGTGCCAGCAGTCGGGACCGAAGCTCCTATAATTCACCCCTCCACTTT.

The sample holds many counts of this clonotype. V and J are TRBV12-3 or TRBV12-4 and TRBJ1-5; 7 bases match TRBD1. With 5 bases clipped from V and 6 bases from J, the junction kept 7 bases outside the gene matches. The CDR3 has 14 amino acids. The CDR3 DNA is TGTGCCAGCAGTCCCCACAGGGGAGGTCAGCCCCAGCATTTT. Amino acids: CASSPHRGGQPQHF.

In its sample, this clonotype was seen many times. The genes are TRBV20-1 and TRBJ2-1; no definite D call. V was clipped by 8 bases and J by 5 bases, with 19 bases between them. CDR1 and CDR2 (germline): DFQATT, SNEGSKA (reference sequence). This CDR3 is 14 amino acids long. The CDR3 nucleotides read TGCAGTTGCGGCGTGCCGACCTGGAACAATGAGCAGTTCTTC. It translates to CSCGVPTWNNEQFF.

This rearrangement joins TRBV7-3 to TRBJ2-5; D assignment may be TRBD1 or TRBD2 (5 bases each). V dropped 2 bases and J dropped 2 bases, with 18 bases sitting between them. The CDR3 has 17 amino acids. The germline gives CDR1 SGHTA, CDR2 FQGTGA. CDR3 nucleotides: TGTGCCAGCAGCTTATTGGGGACCCGACGAGGGCAAGAGACCCAGTACTTC. This codes for CASSLLGTRRGQETQYF.

The sample holds many counts of this clonotype. The CDR3 region has the DNA TGTGCCAGCAGCTCGTACAGGGACAATGAGCAGTTCTTC. Translating gives CASSSYRDNEQFF. The genes are TRBV7-2 and TRBJ2-1, with D perhaps matching TRBD1 (6 bases). Germline assignment: CDR1 SGHTA and CDR2 FQGNSA. CDR3 length equals 13 residues. The germline V and J ends were trimmed by 4 bases and 5 bases, with 9 bases remaining between them.

At least ten counts were recorded for this clonotype. This chain uses TRBV12-3 or TRBV12-4 with TRBJ1-5; TRBD1 is a possible D gene (6 bases). This CDR3 has 16 residues. Trimming pared 6 bases from V and 1 base from J, leaving 16 bases between. Here the CDR3 reads CASSRYRVESNQPQHF. The CDR3 DNA sequence: TGTGCCAGCAGCAGATACAGGGTCGAAAGCAATCAGCCCCAGCATTTT.

This clonotype showed up many times. The V and J genes are TRBV7-8 and TRBJ1-6, with TRBD1 as a possible D gene (6 bases). This CDR3 region has 12 residues. The V end was cut by 5 bases, the J end by 13 bases, with 12 bases between. Germline V gene data show CDR1 as SGHVS and CDR2 as FQNEAQ. CDR3 in DNA: TGTGCCAGCAGCCAATGGCAGGGGCCCCTCCACTTT. Amino acids: CASSQWQGPLHF.

This clonotype was found many times. CDR3 coding DNA: TGTGCCAGCAGCATCGCCAGGGAACTCTCACCCCTCCACTTT. Its protein is CASSIARELSPLHF. The chain is built from TRBV7-2 and TRBJ1-6; possible D gene TRBD1, 5 bases. The V and J ends lost 5 bases and 10 bases respectively, with 15 bases between them. CDR3 length: 14 residues. The germline V gene has CDR1 SGHTA and CDR2 FQGNSA.

This clonotype occurred many times. The chain employs TRBV7-2 and TRBJ2-5; possibly TRBD2 for D (6 bases). The V and J ends lost 0 bases and 6 bases respectively, with 11 bases between them. There are 14 residues in the CDR3. Germline V gene data show CDR1 as SGHTA and CDR2 as FQGNSA. This chain's CDR3 is CASSLAGTSKTQYF. The CDR3 DNA sequence: TGTGCCAGCAGCTTAGCGGGGACTTCGAAGACCCAGTACTTC.

This clonotype came up many times. The CDR3 is CASSQVGGTDTQYF. The CDR3 nucleotides are TGTGCCAGCAGCCAAGTTGGGGGGACAGATACGCAGTATTTT. The chain couples TRBV4-2 to TRBJ2-3, with D possibly TRBD2 on 6 matching bases. The CDR3 consists of 14 residues. Germline CDR1 reads LGHNA; CDR2 reads YNFKEQ. V was trimmed by 1 base and J by 3 bases, leaving 8 bases between them.

This clonotype was counted ten times or more. In nucleotides, the CDR3 is TGTGCCAGCAGCCAACGGGGTGATAGCTCCTACAATGAGCAGTTCTTC. It translates to CASSQRGDSSYNEQFF. V and J are TRBV11-3 and TRBJ2-1, with D possibly being TRBD2 (5 bases). CDR1 and CDR2 (germline): SGHNT, YENEEA. Trimming pared 5 bases from V and 0 bases from J, leaving 14 bases between. CDR3 length equals 16 residues.

In this sample, this clonotype turned up many times. The V call is TRBV7-2, the J call TRBJ2-4; D not certain. V was pared by 3 bases and J by 0 bases, with 12 bases between. The CDR3 length is 16 residues. Germline lookup yields CDR1 SGHTA and CDR2 FQGNSA. CDR3 nucleotide sequence: TGTGCCAGCAGCTTCCGAGGCGGTCTAGCCAAAAACATTCAGTACTTC. Its protein is CASSFRGGLAKNIQYF.

This clonotype was counted at least ten times. This chain connects TRBV6-5 to TRBJ1-2, with 7 bases that match TRBD1. J was trimmed by 4 bases and V by 6 bases; bases with no gene match: 8. The CDR3 totals 14 residues. Germline V gene sequence: CDR1 MNHEY, CDR2 SVGAGI. The CDR3 sequence is CASRGPGTVYGYTF. In DNA, the CDR3 is TGTGCCAGCAGAGGACCCGGGACAGTCTATGGCTACACCTTC.

The table lists this clonotype with many counts. J is TRBJ2-7 and V is TRBV7-2; the D gene is possibly TRBD2 (5 bases). V was trimmed by 5 bases and J by 2 bases, leaving 13 bases between them. This CDR3 is 14 amino acids long. Germline V gives CDR1 SGHTA, CDR2 FQGNSA. CDR3 residues: CASSPRDPTYEQYF. The CDR3 nucleotides read TGTGCCAGCAGCCCCCGGGATCCCACCTACGAGCAGTACTTC.

This clonotype was seen many times. V and J are TRBV19 and TRBJ1-5; a weak D match, TRBD1 (5 bases). The CDR3 runs to 13 residues. Germline lookup yields CDR1 LNHDA and CDR2 SQIVND (reference sequence). V lost 7 bases to trimming and J lost 6 bases, with 13 bases between them. CDR3 in DNA: TGTGCCAGTACGGAGAGGGGAAGTCAGCCCCAGCATTTT. Its translation is CASTERGSQPQHF.

This chain joins TRBV6-6 and TRBJ2-4, with TRBD2 as a possible D gene (6 bases). Trimming took 0 bases from V and 8 from J, leaving 14 bases between them. Germline V gene sequence: CDR1 MNHNY, CDR2 SVGAGI (reference sequence). The CDR3 is 15 residues long. The CDR3 loop reads CASSYSGGIKDIQYF. The CDR3 DNA reads TGTGCCAGCAGTTACTCCGGGGGTATTAAGGACATTCAGTACTTC.

Ten or more counts support this clonotype. J is TRBJ2-1 and V is TRBV18; 7 bases align to TRBD1. This CDR3 spans 16 amino acids. Trimming removed 5 bases from V and 3 bases from J; junction bases left unmatched: 10. Germline assignment: CDR1 KGHSH and CDR2 LQKENI. Written as DNA, the CDR3 is TGTGCCAGCTCAATATCTGGGGCAGGGGGCTACAATGAGCAGTTCTTC. Translating gives CASSISGAGGYNEQFF.

This clonotype was seen repeatedly, ten times or more. This chain connects TRBV7-2 to TRBJ2-7; TRBD2 agrees at 8 bases. Trimming at V came to 6 bases and at J to 6 bases, leaving 13 bases not matched to a gene. The CDR3 sequence is 15 residues long. Germline V gene sequence: CDR1 SGHTA, CDR2 FQGNSA. The CDR3 DNA reads TGTGCCAGCAGTCCCATGGGCGGGGGGCGCTTCGAGCAGTACTTC. It is translated as CASSPMGGGRFEQYF.

This clonotype showed up many times. The CDR3 nucleotides are TGTGCCAGCGCTAGCGGGGGCACATCGGGGGAGACCCAGTACTTC. Translation: CASASGGTSGETQYF. This rearrangement joins TRBV7-6 to TRBJ2-5, with 10 nucleotides matching TRBD2. There are 15 residues in the CDR3. Germline V gives CDR1 SGHVS, CDR2 FNYEAQ. Germline trimming cut 8 bases from V and 5 bases from J; bases unmatched to any gene: 11.

This clonotype was counted only a few times. Written as DNA, the CDR3 is TGTGCCAGCAGTGACTTCAATCAGCCCCAGCATTTT. It is translated as CASSDFNQPQHF. The chain couples TRBV6-1 to TRBJ1-5, with D unclear. Deletions cut 3 bases from V and 3 bases from J, with 3 bases between. Germline CDR1 MNHNS, CDR2 SASEGT. This CDR3 contains 12 residues.

This clonotype was observed many times. This chain links TRBV11-2 with TRBJ1-1; no clear D gene. Germline lookup yields CDR1 SGHAT and CDR2 FQNNGV. V was pared by 4 bases and J by 6 bases, with 18 bases between. This CDR3 is built from 15 residues. The CDR3 nucleotides are TGTGCCAGCAGCTCACTCTTCTCTGTTGGGGCTGAAGCTTTCTTT. Translated: CASSSLFSVGAEAFF.

This clonotype was seen repeatedly, ten times or more. This chain uses TRBV6-2 or TRBV6-3 with TRBJ2-2; 7 positions agree with TRBD1. The CDR3 length is 20 residues. Per the germline V gene, CDR1 is MNHEY and CDR2 is SVGEGT. V lost 5 bases and J lost 0; bases outside the gene matches: 18. The CDR3 nucleotides are TGTGCCAGCAGTCCCCACTACCTGGACAGGCCGGCATCGAACACCGGGGAGCTGTTTTTT. Translating gives CASSPHYLDRPASNTGELFF.